This TCR beta chain was retrieved from a study of T cell repertoires in cytomegalovirus infection (dated by TCRdb to between 2018 and 2021). As for the study more broadly: Donor HLA type was relevant to the analysis, as public TCR beta signatures indicated carriage of CMV infection together with the matching HLA type.

The sequencer listed for this sample is Illumina HiSeq 1500. TCRdb trimmed the raw reads at Q25, called clones with MiXCR and kept productive beta chains. A single entry per CDR3 protein holds the most common genes and DNA from its merged rows. The sample contains about 140,000 distinct CDR3 sequences, 5% to 6.5% of them found a single time. The ten most abundant clones make up under 20% of the sample. The sample holds many counts of this clonotype. The target of this receptor is not known. Per-base qualities were not stored, and no clone one base away is much larger. Study-wide conclusions, independent of this receptor: The ex vivo response was dominated by HLA-C-restricted CMV-specific TCR beta clonotypes, and the single most frequent clonotype in two of eight donors was supplied by these HLA-C-restricted clonotypes. In both this cohort and an independent cohort of approximately 350 donors, the cumulative frequency of public TCR beta family members distinguished carriers of CMV infection plus the relevant HLA type.

As encoded in the germline V gene, CDR1 is SGHTA while CDR2 is FQGNSA. Including cysteine and phenylalanine, the CDR3 has 13 amino acids. Solely the CDR3 DNA is kept, with 39 bases framed from the first base. The junction carries 12 bases between V and J, which are trimmed by 5 bases and 5 bases respectively. This clonotype originated in a human donor in good health (CMV status not recorded). Some clones in this sample may be carry-over from other donors' samples. The chain joins TRBV7-2 to TRBJ1-2, with TRBD1 perhaps the D gene, on 5 matching bases. Sequencing used PBMCs. The DNA sequence follows: TGTGCCAGCAGCCAAGTCAAGGGGTATGGCTACACCTTC. Its product reads: CASSQVKGYGYTF.